The 3 T cell receptor beta chains listed next were all sequenced from one sample in a study of cytomegalovirus exposure and HLA in healthy donors. TCRdb's table, derived via immunoSEQ multiplex PCR, lists solely in-frame clones and lacks some. This table has about 130,000 clones, 70% to 90% appearing once. Sequencing used PBMCs. The receptors were sampled from a woman in her 30s in good health and CMV-seropositive.

V usage is TRBV2 and J usage is TRBJ1-1; tentatively, D is TRBD1 (5 bases). The CDR3 length is 15 residues. With 1 base removed from V and 0 bases from J, the gap between germline ends came to 9 bases. The germline V gene has CDR1 SNHLY and CDR2 FYNNEI. CDR3 residues: CASSEGGGVNTEAFF. The CDR3 bases are TGTGCCAGCAGTGAAGGGGGCGGGGTGAACACTGAAGCTTTCTTT.

With respect to this clone: The same CDR3 arises from other DNA sequences in this sample as well. The CDR3 spells CASSLSPGQETQYF. The DNA of the CDR3 is TGTGCCAGCAGCTTATCCCCGGGCCAAGAGACCCAGTACTTC. The chain combines TRBV7-9 with TRBJ2-5; no reliable D call. The CDR3 is 14 amino acids. CDR1 and CDR2 (germline): SEHNR, FQNEAQ (reference sequence). Deletions cut 2 bases from V and 1 base from J, with 8 bases between.

V gene TRBV5-1 combines with J gene TRBJ2-2, with 9 positions matching TRBD1. Per the germline V gene, CDR1 is SGHRS and CDR2 is YFSETQ. The CDR3 runs to 17 residues. The junction had 7 bases not matched to a gene; V was cut back by 4 bases and J by 0 bases. CDR3 sequence: CASSLRTGATNTGELFF. The CDR3, as DNA: TGCGCCAGCAGCCTCCGGACAGGGGCTACGAACACCGGGGAGCTGTTTTTT. The full variable domain, its missing parts supplied by reference TRBV5-1 and TRBJ2-2, is KAGVTQTPRYLIKTRGQQVTLSCSPISGHRSVSWYQQTPGQGLQFLFEYFSETQRNKGNFPGRFSGRQFSNSRSEMNVSTLELGDSALYLCASSLRTGATNTGELFFGEGSRLTVL.